These 7 T cell receptor beta chains came from one sample sequenced in a study of monozygotic twins with inflammatory bowel disease. Reanalyzing the 5' RACE reads, TCRdb keeps one entry per CDR3 protein, without DNA. In all, the sample yields some 400,000 distinct CDR3 sequences. Sequencing input: blood. The receptor source for this set is a human donor with ulcerative colitis or Crohn's disease, or a healthy co-twin of an affected twin (not recorded which).

This chain uses TRBV7-2 with TRBJ1-2. The germline V gene has CDR1 SGHTA and CDR2 FQGNSA. The CDR3 sequence is 13 residues long. The CDR3 reads CASSLNGLQGYTF.

The chain joins TRBV18 to TRBJ1-3; TCRdb returns TRBD1, unconfirmable since there is no DNA. The CDR3 covers 15 residues. Germline loops: CDR1 KGHSH, CDR2 LQKENI. CDR3 sequence reads: CASSQEAGTGNTIYF.

The chain combines TRBV28 with TRBJ1-3. The CDR3 runs 14 residues. Germline V CDR1 and CDR2: MDHEN, SYDVKM. This CDR3 is CASSSTGSGNTIYF.

The chain joins TRBV5-6 to TRBJ2-1. CDR1 is SGHDT and CDR2 is YYEEEE in the germline V gene. The CDR3 has 11 amino acids. The CDR3 loop reads CASSLYDEQFF.

The rearrangement joins TRBV29-1 to TRBJ1-1; TCRdb designates TRBD1, a call that cannot be tested without DNA. The CDR3 length is 14 residues. Germline lookup yields CDR1 SQVTM and CDR2 ANQGSEA. CDR3 region: CSTEWGTVNTEAFF.

The chain carries TRBV5-1 and TRBJ2-3; absent DNA, TCRdb's TRBD2 call cannot be checked. CDR3 length equals 16 residues. Germline loops: CDR1 SGHRS, CDR2 YFSETQ. This CDR3 reads CASSGTSGFSTDTQYF.

V is TRBV20-1 and J is TRBJ2-7; TCRdb lists TRBD1, though no DNA is available to test this call. The CDR3 covers 14 residues. Germline V gene sequence: CDR1 DFQATT, CDR2 SNEGSKA (reference sequence). CDR3 residues: CSARQGFAPYEQYF.